Given below is one TCR beta chain in context. No antigen is known for it. At one end the junction does not follow the germline gene, possibly because of a read error. The data were obtained in a study of breast tumors, draining lymph nodes, adjacent tissues listed by TCRdb under 2016. Notes on the research overall: The study compared TCR beta repertoires across tumor, adjacent nontumor tissue and axillary lymph nodes from breast cancer patients. The study was designed to assess the relationships and possible T-cell exchange between tumor, surrounding tissue and draining lymph node repertoires in human breast cancer. The investigation overall reported the following: Tumors showed preferential V and J gene usage, and their T-cell repertoire diversity fell below that of lymph nodes yet above that of nontumor tissue. Tumor and nontumor tissue repertoires were found to be significantly more similar in luminal-like than in basal-like breast cancer. Rather than being directly demonstrated, the conclusion that tumor T cells originate in lymph nodes was presented as consistent with a hypothesis. A scenario in which most tumor T cells derive from the lymph node and then expand within tumor tissue was judged to be consistent with the data.

The cysteine opens and the phenylalanine closes a CDR3 of 16 amino acids. Only CDR3 DNA is held: 48 bases, read in frame from base 1. The germline V gene (reference sequence) yields DFQATT for CDR1 and SNEGSKA for CDR2. Lymph node samples came from the axillary draining lymph nodes of breast cancer patients. This sample was sequenced with an Illumina HiSeq 2000. Multiplex PCR amplification was used to generate the TCR beta chain libraries. The amplified TCR beta chain products were analyzed by high-throughput sequencing. The public reads were run again by TCRdb, first through fastp at Q25 and then through MiXCR, and only productive beta chains were kept. Entries that share a CDR3 protein sequence are merged under the most common genes and DNA. The sample yields about 180,000 distinct CDR3 sequences; about 30% were counted once. The top ten hold 4.3% of the sample.

The sample comprised axillary lymph node tissue. This TCR was sampled from a female donor with breast cancer. Some clones in this sample may be carry-over from other donors' samples. The rearranged segments are TRBV20-1 and TRBJ2-7, and TRBD1 aligns with 9 junction nucleotides. The encoded CDR3 is CSVLGQGLGELGEQHF. The DNA sequence follows: TGCAGTGTGTTGGGACAGGGTTTGGGTGAACTTGGCGAGCAGCACTTC.